The clone carrying this T cell receptor (beta chain) occurred many times. Its antigen is unidentified. The sample belongs to a study of T cell repertoires in cytomegalovirus infection. Study-level information: TCR beta signatures that were public indicated CMV infection and matching HLA type.

General study points: Clonotypes of TCR beta that were HLA-C-restricted and CMV-specific dominated the ex vivo response.

Each CDR3 protein gets one entry after TCRdb re-called the reads with MiXCR. In the table there are under 100,000 distinct CDR3 sequences, 3.7% of which are singletons. Germline lookup yields CDR1 SNHLY and CDR2 FYNNEI. Deletions cut 5 bases from V and 0 bases from J, with 7 bases between. The CDR3 has 13 residues. The receptor's source is a human donor in good health (CMV status not recorded). Some clones in this sample may be carry-over from other donors' samples. This chain uses TRBV2 with TRBJ1-2, with D perhaps matching TRBD1 (5 bases). The sequenced sample consisted of PBMCs. Written as DNA, the CDR3 is TGTGCCAGCAGTCAGGGAACTAACTATGGCTACACCTTC. Its protein is CASSQGTNYGYTF.